What follows are 24 T cell receptor beta chains derived from one specimen sequenced in a study of blood T cell repertoires in COVID-19. Some clones are missing from TCRdb's copy, which holds only in-frame ones; the method was immunoSEQ multiplex PCR. The sample has about 140,000 clones; under 90% are singletons. Input material: PBMCs or T cells enriched from blood (not recorded which). Every receptor here comes from a woman under 30 who had been exposed to COVID-19.

V and J are TRBV5-5 and TRBJ1-2; D remains ambiguous. V lost 4 bases, J lost 0 bases, and 7 bases lay in between. CDR1 and CDR2 from the germline V gene are SGHKS and YYEKEE (reference sequence). The CDR3 is made up of 13 amino acids. CDR3 nucleotides: TGTGCCAGCAGCGCCACAGCTAACTATGGCTACACCTTC. Translated: CASSATANYGYTF. Complete variable domain (other parts from reference TRBV5-5 and TRBJ1-2): DAGVTQSPTHLIKTRGQQVTLRCSPISGHKSVSWYQQVLGQGPQFIFQYYEKEERGRGNFPDRFSARQFPNYSSELNVNALLLGDSALYLCASSATANYGYTFGSGTRLTVV.

This clone has just one count. The J gene is TRBJ2-5, the V gene TRBV5-4; D is undetermined. Trimming shortened V by 4 bases and J by 3 bases, and 19 bases separated the two germline ends. This CDR3 spans 16 amino acids. From germline, CDR1 is SGHNT and CDR2 YYREEE (reference sequence). The CDR3 DNA sequence: TGTGCCAGCAGCCCTATTCCCCTAGGCGGCGAAGAGACCCAGTACTTC. This codes for CASSPIPLGGEETQYF. The complete variable domain, with remaining parts taken from reference TRBV5-4 and TRBJ2-5, reads ETGVTQSPTHLIKTRGQQVTLRCSSQSGHNTVSWYQQALGQGPQFIFQYYREEENGRGNFPPRFSGLQFPNYSSELNVNALELDDSALYLCASSPIPLGGEETQYFGPGTRLLVL.

This chain's CDR3 is CAWSRGTFDEKLFF. In DNA form, the CDR3 reads TGTGCCTGGAGCCGGGGGACCTTTGATGAAAAACTGTTTTTT. This rearrangement joins TRBV30 to TRBJ1-4, with D possibly being TRBD1 (5 bases). The CDR3 covers 14 residues. Germline CDR1 reads GTSNPN; CDR2 reads SVGIG (reference sequence). Between the trimmed V and J ends, which lost 3 bases and 6 bases, there was a span of 14 bases.

This sequence joins TRBV19 and TRBJ1-1; 8 bases are shared with TRBD1. V shed 5 bases, J shed 5 bases, and the junction held 4 bases outside the gene matches. Germline lookup yields CDR1 LNHDA and CDR2 SQIVND (reference sequence). The CDR3 is 13 amino acids. The CDR3 sequence: CASSGQGRTEAFF. Written as DNA, the CDR3 is TGTGCCAGTAGTGGACAGGGAAGGACTGAAGCTTTCTTT.

This chain links TRBV11-3 with TRBJ2-1; D is ambiguous. The CDR3 is 13 residues long. The ends were cut back, 1 base at V and 9 bases at J, with 10 bases in the middle. The germline gives CDR1 SGHNT, CDR2 YENEEA. CDR3 coding DNA: TGTGCCAGCAGCTTAGGCCCGACTGGTGAGCAGTTCTTC. Protein product: CASSLGPTGEQFF.

The chain joins TRBV10-3 to TRBJ1-1, with a weak D call TRBD1 (6 bases). From germline, CDR1 is ENHRY and CDR2 SYGVKD. Trimming removed 10 bases at V and 5 bases at J, with 11 bases between. The CDR3 sequence is 11 residues long. The DNA for the CDR3 is TGTGCCACAAGGGGGGGAACTGAAGCTTTCTTT. Encoded protein: CATRGGTEAFF.

The chain has TRBV6-5 and TRBJ2-1; possibly TRBD2 for D (5 bases). Germline loops: CDR1 MNHEY, CDR2 SVGAGI. CDR3 length equals 15 residues. Trimming left V 3 bases short and J 7 bases short, with 16 bases between. The CDR3 here is CASSYIGLAENEQFF. The CDR3 DNA sequence: TGTGCCAGCAGTTATATCGGACTGGCAGAAAATGAGCAGTTCTTC.

V usage is TRBV20-1 and J usage is TRBJ2-1; 12 bases map to TRBD2. The CDR3 spans 17 residues. The germline CDR1 and CDR2 sequences are DFQATT and SNEGSKA (reference sequence). Germline trimming cut 3 bases from V and 7 bases from J; bases unmatched to any gene: 13. The CDR3 loop is CSASFGLAGGSGNEQFF. In DNA form, the CDR3 reads TGCAGTGCTAGTTTTGGGCTAGCGGGAGGGTCTGGGAATGAGCAGTTCTTC.

CDR3 DNA: TGTGCCAGTAGCCCATCCGGGACATCGGTTCAGCCCCAGCATTTT. It is translated as CASSPSGTSVQPQHF. The chain has TRBV19 and TRBJ1-5, with D possibly matching TRBD1 (6 bases). The CDR3 length is 15 residues. Germline CDR1 LNHDA, CDR2 SQIVND (reference sequence). V dropped 6 bases and J dropped 6 bases, with 18 bases sitting between them.

The chain couples TRBV4-2 to TRBJ2-1, with 8 bases lining up with TRBD2. CDR1 and CDR2 (germline): LGHNA, YNFKEQ. The CDR3 length is 15 residues. With 0 bases clipped from V and 8 bases from J, the junction kept 6 bases outside the gene matches. The CDR3 DNA follows: TGTGCCAGCAGCCAAGAAACGGGAGGGCCGGATGAGCAGTTCTTC. Translating gives CASSQETGGPDEQFF.

J is TRBJ1-5 and V is TRBV5-1; TRBD1 agrees at 7 bases. Germline CDR1 and CDR2: SGHRS and YFSETQ. This CDR3 has 15 amino acids. With 3 bases clipped from V and 2 bases from J, the junction kept 5 bases outside the gene matches. The CDR3 spells CASSSTGTGNQPQHF. CDR3 sequence (DNA): TGCGCCAGCAGCTCGACAGGGACGGGCAATCAGCCCCAGCATTTT.

The V gene is TRBV19, the J gene TRBJ2-3; possible D gene TRBD2, 6 bases. Per germline, CDR1 LNHDA and CDR2 SQIVND (reference sequence). This CDR3 is 15 amino acids long. V lost 3 bases and J lost 0, with 10 bases in between. For the CDR3, the DNA is TGTGCCAGTAGTATGCGGGGCGCTAGCACAGATACGCAGTATTTT. Translating it yields CASSMRGASTDTQYF.

The J gene is TRBJ2-1, the V gene TRBV11-2; TRBD2 matches 14 bases. The CDR3 is 18 amino acids. V shed 1 base and J 2 bases; nucleotides not matched to a gene: 4. Germline lookup yields CDR1 SGHAT and CDR2 FQNNGV. In DNA, the CDR3 is TGTGCCAGCAGCTTAGCAGGACTAGCGGGAGGAACCTACAATGAGCAGTTCTTC. The encoded protein is CASSLAGLAGGTYNEQFF.

This chain uses TRBV7-9 with TRBJ2-3, with D unresolved. The V gene lost 5 bases and the J gene lost 10 bases, with 16 bases spanning the gap. This CDR3 is built from 13 residues. Germline V gives CDR1 SEHNR, CDR2 FQNEAQ (reference sequence). The CDR3 DNA reads as TGTGCCAGCAGCCTAAACGATCGGCAGGCGCAGTATTTT. Translation: CASSLNDRQAQYF.

The genes are TRBV24-1 and TRBJ1-2, with 7 bases fitting TRBD1. Per germline, CDR1 KGHDR and CDR2 SFDVKD. The CDR3 consists of 15 residues. J gave up 5 bases and V 3 bases, and 8 bases lay outside the gene matches. Here the CDR3 reads CATSDTTGNGYGYTF. CDR3 coding DNA: TGTGCCACCAGTGATACGACAGGGAACGGGTATGGCTACACCTTC.

The CDR3 nucleotides are TGTGCCAGCAGTGACTCTCTTGCGGGAGGAGACAATGAGCAGTTCTTC. Its protein is CASSDSLAGGDNEQFF. The chain employs TRBV6-4 and TRBJ2-1; 8 nucleotides match TRBD2. This CDR3 region has 16 residues. The V segment lost 0 bases and the J segment 5 bases; nucleotides outside the gene matches: 6. Per germline, CDR1 MRHNA and CDR2 SNTAGT.

The chain couples TRBV28 to TRBJ1-2, with D unclear. The V end lost 6 bases, the J end lost 4 bases, and 15 bases lay between the germline ends. The length of the CDR3 is 14 residues. CDR1 and CDR2 (germline): MDHEN, SYDVKM. CDR3 sequence reads: CASSINDSPYGYTF. The CDR3 bases are TGTGCCAGCAGCATCAATGATAGCCCCTATGGCTACACCTTC.

CDR3 sequence: CASSQRGTSGRRNEQYF. Here the CDR3 DNA reads TGTGCCAGCAGTCAGAGAGGGACTAGCGGGAGACGAAACGAGCAGTACTTC. This chain connects TRBV28 to TRBJ2-7; TRBD2 matches 14 bases. V shed 5 bases, J shed 5 bases, and the junction held 11 bases outside the gene matches. Germline assignment: CDR1 MDHEN and CDR2 SYDVKM. The CDR3 runs to 17 residues. Full variable domain (missing parts from reference TRBV28 and TRBJ2-7): DVKVTQSSRYLVKRTGEKVFLECVQDMDHENMFWYRQDPGLGLRLIYFSYDVKMKEKGDIPEGYSVSREKKERFSLILESASTNQTSMYLCASSQRGTSGRRNEQYFGPGTRLTVT.

This chain connects TRBV9 to TRBJ2-3; D perhaps matches TRBD2 (6 bases). V lost 1 base to trimming and J lost 0 bases, with 12 bases between them. This CDR3 comprises 16 residues. Germline CDR1 SGDLS, CDR2 YYNGEE. DNA for the CDR3: TGTGCCAGCAGCGTATTAGCGGCTGTAAGCACAGATACGCAGTATTTT. Amino acid sequence: CASSVLAAVSTDTQYF.

This chain connects TRBV30 to TRBJ1-1; no clear D gene. The length of the CDR3 is 11 residues. The V gene's germline CDR1 is GTSNPN and CDR2 SVGIG (reference sequence). Trimming cost V 3 bases and J 8 bases, with 10 bases left between them. CDR3 DNA sequence: TGTGCCTGGAGGGGAGGGCACGAAGCTTTCTTT. This translates into CAWRGGHEAFF.

V usage is TRBV5-8 and J usage is TRBJ1-5; D possibly corresponds to TRBD1 (6 bases). CDR3 length equals 13 residues. CDR1 is SGHTS, CDR2 YDEGEE, per germline. V was pared by 0 bases and J by 7 bases, with 8 bases between. This chain's CDR3 is CASSLAGGQPQHF. CDR3 sequence (DNA): TGTGCCAGCAGCTTGGCGGGGGGCCAGCCCCAGCATTTT. The complete variable domain, with remaining parts taken from reference TRBV5-8 and TRBJ1-5, reads EAGVTQSPTHLIKTRGQQATLRCSPISGHTSVYWYQQALGLGLQFLLWYDEGEERNRGNFPPRFSGRQFPNYSSELNVNALELEDSALYLCASSLAGGQPQHFGDGTRLSIL.

This chain joins TRBV2 and TRBJ2-6; 10 bases are shared with TRBD2. Germline V gives CDR1 SNHLY, CDR2 FYNNEI. CDR3 length: 16 residues. V lost 6 bases and J lost 1; bases outside the gene matches: 3. DNA of the CDR3: TGTGCCAGCAGCCAGGGACTAGCGTCTGGGGCCAACGTCCTGACTTTC. Protein: CASSQGLASGANVLTF.

The chain carries TRBV28 and TRBJ1-6, with a possible D match to TRBD1 (5 bases). The CDR3 covers 17 residues. V was cut by 1 base and J by 11 bases, with 21 bases left in between. Germline loops: CDR1 MDHEN, CDR2 SYDVKM. CDR3 residues: CASSLYSRGSDIPPLHF. In nucleotides, the CDR3 is TGTGCCAGCAGTTTATACTCCCGGGGGTCGGATATTCCACCCCTCCACTTT.

The chain uses TRBV4-3 and TRBJ2-3; 9 bases agree with TRBD1. The germline CDR1 and CDR2 sequences are LGHNA and YSLEER. After removal of 0 bases from V and 4 bases from J, the junction contained 8 bases not matched to a gene. The CDR3 is made up of 17 amino acids. CDR3 nucleotide sequence: TGCGCCAGCAGCCAAGATGTACACAGGGGGCGGGCAGATACGCAGTATTTT. Translating gives CASSQDVHRGRADTQYF.